This T cell receptor (beta chain) stems from a study of Graves' ophthalmopathy and Graves' hyperthyroidism. This clonotype has a count of ten or more. Researchers took RNA transcripts and amplified TCR beta CDR3 regions from them. An opening RT-PCR round employed HTBI primers and preceded a second-round multiplex PCR. TCRdb used MiXCR to reprocess the multiplex PCR reads, holding one entry per CDR3 protein. The sample includes around 1.1 million distinct CDR3 sequences, roughly 35% of them seen just once. With 0 bases removed from V and 5 bases from J, the gap between germline ends came to 13 bases. The CDR3 is made up of 16 amino acids. The germline V gene encodes CDR1 SGHVS and CDR2 FQNEAQ.

The material sequenced was peripheral blood or thyroid tissue (not recorded which). The chain links TRBV7-8 to TRBJ1-4; D remains ambiguous. The TCR comes from an adult man with Graves' hyperthyroidism. CDR3 protein: CASSLALRSTNEKLFF. The DNA for the CDR3 is TGTGCCAGCAGCTTAGCGCTTCGGTCTACAAATGAAAAACTGTTTTTT. Full variable domain (outside the CDR3, taken from reference TRBV7-8 and TRBJ1-4): GAGVSQSPRYKVAKRGQDVALRCDPISGHVSLFWYQQALGQGPEFLTYFQNEAQLDKSGLPSDRFFAERPEGSVSTLKIQRTQQEDSAVYLCASSLALRSTNEKLFFGSGTQLSVL.